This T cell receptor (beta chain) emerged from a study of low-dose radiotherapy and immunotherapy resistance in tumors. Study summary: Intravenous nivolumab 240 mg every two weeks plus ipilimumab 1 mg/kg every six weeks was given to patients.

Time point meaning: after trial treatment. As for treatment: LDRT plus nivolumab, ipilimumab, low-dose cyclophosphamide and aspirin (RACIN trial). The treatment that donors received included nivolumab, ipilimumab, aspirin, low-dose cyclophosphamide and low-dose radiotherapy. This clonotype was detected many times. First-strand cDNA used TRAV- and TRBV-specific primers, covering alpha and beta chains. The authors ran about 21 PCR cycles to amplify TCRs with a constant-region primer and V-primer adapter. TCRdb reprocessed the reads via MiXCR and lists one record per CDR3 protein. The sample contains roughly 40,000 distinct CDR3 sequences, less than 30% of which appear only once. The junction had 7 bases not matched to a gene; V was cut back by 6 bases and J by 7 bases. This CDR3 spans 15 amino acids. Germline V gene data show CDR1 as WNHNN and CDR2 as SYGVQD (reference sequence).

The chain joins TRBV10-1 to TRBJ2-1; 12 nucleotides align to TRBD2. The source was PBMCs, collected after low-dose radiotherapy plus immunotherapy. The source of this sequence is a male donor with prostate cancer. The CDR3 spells CASSPTSGRGNEQFF. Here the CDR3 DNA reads TGCGCCAGCAGCCCGACTAGCGGGAGAGGGAATGAGCAGTTCTTC.